This entry is about one T cell receptor beta chain. No antigen is known for it. This record comes from a study of CXCR3-negative and CXCR3-positive naive CD8 T cells. Study outcomes and limitations: CXCR3-negative naive cells had less hydrophobic TRB CDR3s than did CXCR3-positive naive cells.

Through 5' RACE with UMI labels, the TRB cDNA libraries were prepared. TCRdb reanalyzed the 5' RACE reads and collapses them to one entry per CDR3 protein, without DNA. The listing contains about 92,000 distinct CDR3 sequences. The CDR3 loop spans 17 amino acids. Per germline, CDR1 SGHRS and CDR2 YFSETQ. The receptor comes from a human donor in good health. Some clones in this sample may be carry-over from other donors' samples. The chain combines TRBV5-1 with TRBJ1-1. The source material was naive CXCR3+ CD8+ T cells from blood. Subset specified: CD45RO-CCR7+CD27+CD95- naive CD8+ T cells expressing CXCR3 (TNR3+). The CDR3 here is CASSWARADRPNTEAFF.